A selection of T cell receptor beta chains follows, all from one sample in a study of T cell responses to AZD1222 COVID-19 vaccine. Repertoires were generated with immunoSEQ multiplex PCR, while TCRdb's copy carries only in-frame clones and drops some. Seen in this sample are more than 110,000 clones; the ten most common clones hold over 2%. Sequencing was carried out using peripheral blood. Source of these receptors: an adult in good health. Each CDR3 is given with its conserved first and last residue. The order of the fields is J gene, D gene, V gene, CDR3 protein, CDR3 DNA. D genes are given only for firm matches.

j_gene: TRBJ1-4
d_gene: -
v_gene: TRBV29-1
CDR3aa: CSVETGADRNEKLFF
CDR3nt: TGCAGCGTTGAAACCGGGGCAGACCGAAATGAAAAACTGTTTTTT

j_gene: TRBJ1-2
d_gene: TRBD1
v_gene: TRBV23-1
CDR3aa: CASSQDGTGRVYGYTF
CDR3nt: TGCGCCAGCAGTCAAGATGGGACAGGGAGAGTCTATGGCTACACCTTC

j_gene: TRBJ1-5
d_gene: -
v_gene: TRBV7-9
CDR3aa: CASSKSRGPQHF
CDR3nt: TGTGCCAGCAGCAAAAGTCGGGGGCCCCAGCATTTT

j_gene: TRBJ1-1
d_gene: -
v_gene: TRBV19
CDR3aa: CASTYVGAVGTEAFF
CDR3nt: TGTGCCAGTACCTATGTTGGGGCAGTTGGGACTGAAGCTTTCTTT

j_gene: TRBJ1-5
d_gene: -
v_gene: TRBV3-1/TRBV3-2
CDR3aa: CASSQDPGSSNQPQHF
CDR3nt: TGTGCCAGCAGCCAAGATCCCGGCAGTAGCAATCAGCCCCAGCATTTT

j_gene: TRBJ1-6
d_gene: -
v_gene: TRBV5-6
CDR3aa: CASTLLGGSQNSPLHF
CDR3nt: TGTGCCAGCACCCTCTTGGGGGGGTCCCAAAATTCACCCCTCCACTTT

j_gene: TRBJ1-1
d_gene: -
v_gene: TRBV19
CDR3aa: CASSLSASPNTEAFF
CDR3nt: TGTGCCAGTAGTCTGTCGGCAAGCCCGAACACTGAAGCTTTCTTT

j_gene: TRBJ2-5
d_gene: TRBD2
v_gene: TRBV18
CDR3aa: CASSPGLALETQYF
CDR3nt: TGTGCCAGCTCACCGGGACTAGCTTTGGAGACCCAGTACTTC

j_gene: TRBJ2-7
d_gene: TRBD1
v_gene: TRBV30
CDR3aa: CAWSRQGYEQYF
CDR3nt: TGTGCCTGGAGCCGACAGGGCTACGAGCAGTACTTC

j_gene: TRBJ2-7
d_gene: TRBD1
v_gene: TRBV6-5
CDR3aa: CASSSPGQGPYEQYF
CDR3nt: TGTGCCAGCAGTAGCCCGGGACAGGGACCCTACGAGCAGTACTTC

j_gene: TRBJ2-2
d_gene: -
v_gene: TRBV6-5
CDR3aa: CASSYGGADTGELFF
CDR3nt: TGTGCCAGCAGTTATGGGGGGGCGGACACCGGGGAGCTGTTTTTT

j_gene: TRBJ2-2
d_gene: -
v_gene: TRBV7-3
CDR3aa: CASSLGLANTGELFF
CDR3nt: TGTGCCAGCAGCCTGGGACTGGCGAACACCGGGGAGCTGTTTTTT

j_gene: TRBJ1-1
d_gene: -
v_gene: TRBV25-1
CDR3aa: CASSDSGHPNTEAFF
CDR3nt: TGTGCCAGCAGTGATAGCGGGCACCCGAACACTGAAGCTTTCTTT

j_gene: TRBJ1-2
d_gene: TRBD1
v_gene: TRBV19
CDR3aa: CASMGGDRANYGYTF
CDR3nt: TGTGCCAGTATGGGGGGGGACAGAGCTAACTATGGCTACACCTTC

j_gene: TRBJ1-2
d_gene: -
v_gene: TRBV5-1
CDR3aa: CASSLDGSNYGYTF
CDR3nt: TGCGCCAGCAGCCTGGACGGGTCTAACTATGGCTACACCTTC

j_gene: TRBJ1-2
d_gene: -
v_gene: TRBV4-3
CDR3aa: CASSQGARRGVDYGYTF
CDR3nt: TGCGCCAGCAGCCAAGGGGCGCGGAGGGGTGTCGACTATGGCTACACCTTC

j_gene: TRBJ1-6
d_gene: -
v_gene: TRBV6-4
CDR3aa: CASSVVDNSPLHF
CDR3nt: TGTGCCAGCAGTGTGGTTGATAATTCACCCCTCCACTTT

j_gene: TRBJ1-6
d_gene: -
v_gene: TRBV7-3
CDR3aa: CASSLGATNSPLHF
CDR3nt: TGTGCCAGCAGCTTAGGTGCGACAAATTCACCCCTCCACTTT

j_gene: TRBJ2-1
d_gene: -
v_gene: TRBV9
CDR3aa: CASSITSGTTIYNEQFF
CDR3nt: TGTGCCAGCAGCATCACCTCCGGGACAACTATTTACAATGAGCAGTTCTTC

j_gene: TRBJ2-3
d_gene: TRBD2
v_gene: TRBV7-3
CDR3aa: CASSLTSLGTDTQYF
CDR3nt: TGTGCCAGCAGCCTGACTAGCTTGGGCACAGATACGCAGTATTTT

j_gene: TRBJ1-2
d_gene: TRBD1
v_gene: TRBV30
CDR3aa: CAWIPKDRDLYGYTF
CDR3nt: TGTGCCTGGATTCCTAAGGACAGGGACCTCTATGGCTACACCTTC

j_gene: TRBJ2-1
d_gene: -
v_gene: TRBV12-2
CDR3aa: CASRLRTASYNEQFF
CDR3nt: TGTGCAAGTCGCTTGAGAACAGCGAGCTACAATGAGCAGTTCTTC

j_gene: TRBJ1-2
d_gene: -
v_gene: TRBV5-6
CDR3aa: CASSLGRGANYGYTF
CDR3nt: TGTGCCAGCAGCTTGGGCCGGGGGGCTAACTATGGCTACACCTTC

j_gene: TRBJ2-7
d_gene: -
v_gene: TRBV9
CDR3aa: CASSTQGEAYEQYF
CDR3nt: TGTGCCAGCAGCACCCAAGGGGAGGCCTACGAGCAGTACTTC

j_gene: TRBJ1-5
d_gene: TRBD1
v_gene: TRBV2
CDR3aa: CASSAGTVNQPQHF
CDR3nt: TGTGCCAGCAGTGCCGGGACAGTAAATCAGCCCCAGCATTTT

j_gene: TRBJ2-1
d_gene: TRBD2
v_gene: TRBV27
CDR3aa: CASSPKGLAGASYNEQFF
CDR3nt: TGTGCCAGCAGTCCCAAAGGACTAGCGGGGGCCTCCTACAATGAGCAGTTCTTC

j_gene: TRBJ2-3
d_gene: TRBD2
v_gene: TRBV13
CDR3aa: CASSLGLAGGLTDTQYF
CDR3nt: TGTGCCAGCAGCTTAGGCCTGGCGGGGGGGCTCACAGATACGCAGTATTTT

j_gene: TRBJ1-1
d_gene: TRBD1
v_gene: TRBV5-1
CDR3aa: CASSFTGGANTEAFF
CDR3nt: TGCGCCAGCAGCTTCACAGGGGGTGCGAACACTGAAGCTTTCTTT

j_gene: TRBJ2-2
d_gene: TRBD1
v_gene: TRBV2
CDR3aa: CASSPDRPNTGELFF
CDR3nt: TGTGCCAGCAGTCCGGACAGGCCGAACACCGGGGAGCTGTTTTTT

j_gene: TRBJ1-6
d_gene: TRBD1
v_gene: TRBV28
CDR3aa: CASAMGGTGGSFLALHF
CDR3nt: TGTGCCAGCGCAATGGGGGGGACAGGGGGCTCATTCTTGGCCCTCCACTTT

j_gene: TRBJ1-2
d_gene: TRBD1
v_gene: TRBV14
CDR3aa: CASSRLGTGNYGYTF
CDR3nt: TGTGCCAGCAGCCGTCTCGGGACAGGGAACTATGGCTACACCTTC

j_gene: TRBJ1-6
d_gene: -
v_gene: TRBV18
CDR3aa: CASSPIGGHNSPLHF
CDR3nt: TGTGCCAGCTCACCAATAGGGGGTCATAATTCACCCCTCCACTTT

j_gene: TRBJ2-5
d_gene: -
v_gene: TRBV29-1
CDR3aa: CSAGGHQETQYF
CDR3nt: TGCAGCGCCGGGGGCCACCAAGAGACCCAGTACTTC

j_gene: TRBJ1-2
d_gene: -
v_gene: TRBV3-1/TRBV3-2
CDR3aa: CASSQAANYGYTF
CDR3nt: TGTGCCAGCAGCCAAGCCGCTAACTATGGCTACACCTTC

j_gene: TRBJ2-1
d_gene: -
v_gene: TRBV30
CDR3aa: CAWSVWITGLRDEQFF
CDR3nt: TGTGCCTGGAGTGTATGGATAACAGGGTTGCGTGATGAGCAGTTCTTC

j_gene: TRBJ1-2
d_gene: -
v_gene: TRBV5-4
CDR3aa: CASSLIHSNYGYTF
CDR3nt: TGTGCCAGCAGCTTGATACATTCTAACTATGGCTACACCTTC

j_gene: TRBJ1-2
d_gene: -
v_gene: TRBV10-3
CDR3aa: CAISESGSLGYTF
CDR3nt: TGTGCCATCAGTGAGTCGGGGTCTCTTGGCTACACCTTC

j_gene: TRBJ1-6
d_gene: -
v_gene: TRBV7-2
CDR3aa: CASSYQNGNSPLHF
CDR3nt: TGTGCCAGCAGCTATCAAAACGGTAATTCACCCCTCCACTTT

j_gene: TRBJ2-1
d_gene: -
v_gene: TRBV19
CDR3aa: CASSWTGEQFF
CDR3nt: TGTGCCAGTAGTTGGACGGGCGAGCAGTTCTTC

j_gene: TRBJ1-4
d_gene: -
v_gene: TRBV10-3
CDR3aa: CAIGGTNEKLFF
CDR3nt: TGTGCCATCGGCGGGACTAATGAAAAACTGTTTTTT

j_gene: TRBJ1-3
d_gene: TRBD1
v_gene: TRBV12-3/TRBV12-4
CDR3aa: CASGTGIGNTIYF
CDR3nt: TGTGCCAGTGGGACAGGAATTGGAAACACCATATATTTT

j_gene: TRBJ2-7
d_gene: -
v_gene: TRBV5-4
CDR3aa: CASSLDQGEQYF
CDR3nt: TGTGCCAGCAGCTTGGATCAAGGCGAGCAGTACTTC

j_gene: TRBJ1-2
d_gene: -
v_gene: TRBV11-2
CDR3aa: CASRQDSNYGYTF
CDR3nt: TGTGCCAGCAGACAGGACTCTAACTATGGCTACACCTTC

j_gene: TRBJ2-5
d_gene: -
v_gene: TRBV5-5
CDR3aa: CASSLLGGIQETQYF
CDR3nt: TGTGCCAGCAGCTTACTGGGCGGCATTCAAGAGACCCAGTACTTC

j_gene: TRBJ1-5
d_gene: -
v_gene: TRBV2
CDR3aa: CASSDPRSGNQPQHF
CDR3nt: TGTGCCAGCAGTGATCCCAGGTCCGGCAATCAGCCCCAGCATTTT

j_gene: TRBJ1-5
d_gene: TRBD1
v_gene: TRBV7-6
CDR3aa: CASSIGQGPSQPQHF
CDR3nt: TGTGCCAGCAGCATTGGACAGGGTCCCTCTCAGCCCCAGCATTTT

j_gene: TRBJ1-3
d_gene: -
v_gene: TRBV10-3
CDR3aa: CAIRGTAGNTIYF
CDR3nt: TGTGCCATCAGAGGGACGGCTGGAAACACCATATATTTT

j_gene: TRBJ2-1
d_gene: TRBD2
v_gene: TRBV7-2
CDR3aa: CASSLEASGAYEQFF
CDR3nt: TGTGCCAGCAGCTTAGAGGCTAGCGGGGCGTATGAGCAGTTCTTC

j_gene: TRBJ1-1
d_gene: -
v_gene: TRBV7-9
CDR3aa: CASSLRRPEAFF
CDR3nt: TGTGCCAGCAGCTTAAGGCGACCCGAAGCTTTCTTT

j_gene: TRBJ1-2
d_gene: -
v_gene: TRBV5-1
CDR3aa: CASSLGRVYGYTF
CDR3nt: TGCGCCAGCAGCTTGGGCAGGGTTTATGGCTACACCTTC

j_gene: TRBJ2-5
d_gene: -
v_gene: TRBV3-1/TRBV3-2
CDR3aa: CASSQQIRGFSPRQETQYF
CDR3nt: TGTGCCAGCAGCCAGCAAATACGTGGCTTCTCACCAAGGCAAGAGACCCAGTACTTC

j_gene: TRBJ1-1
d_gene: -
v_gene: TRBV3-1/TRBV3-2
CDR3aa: CASRPDLTRGTEAFF
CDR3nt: TGTGCCAGCAGGCCTGACTTGACAAGGGGCACTGAAGCTTTCTTT

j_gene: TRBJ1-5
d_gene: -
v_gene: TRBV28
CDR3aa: CASSLGAGIYSNQPQHF
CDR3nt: TGTGCCAGCAGTTTAGGGGCGGGAATTTATAGCAATCAGCCCCAGCATTTT

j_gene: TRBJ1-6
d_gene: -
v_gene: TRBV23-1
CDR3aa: CASSQGPTGPYNSPLHF
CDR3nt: TGCGCCAGCAGTCAAGGACCGACTGGTCCCTATAATTCACCCCTCCACTTT

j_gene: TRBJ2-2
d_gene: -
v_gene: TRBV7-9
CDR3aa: CASSRTDTGELFF
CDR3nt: TGTGCCAGCAGCCGAACAGACACCGGGGAGCTGTTTTTT

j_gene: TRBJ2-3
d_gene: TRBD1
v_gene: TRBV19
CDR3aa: CASNDRAADTQYF
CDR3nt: TGTGCCAGCAACGACAGGGCCGCAGATACGCAGTATTTT

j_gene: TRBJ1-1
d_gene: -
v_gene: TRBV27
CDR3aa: CASSLRTENTEAFF
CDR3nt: TGTGCCAGCAGTTTACGGACGGAAAACACTGAAGCTTTCTTT